Shown below are 6 T cell receptor beta chains from a single sample sequenced in a study of cytomegalovirus exposure and HLA in healthy donors. PCR primers comprised 60 Vbeta and 13 Jbeta primers. Clones were sequenced by immunoSEQ multiplex PCR, and TCRdb holds only the in-frame ones, with some missing. The sample's table shows around 42,000 clones. Sample: PBMCs. All receptors derive from a man in his thirties or forties in good health and CMV-seronegative.

The chain joins TRBV6-1 to TRBJ2-7, with 10 bases lining up with TRBD1. J lost 2 bases, V lost 6 bases, and 4 bases had no gene match. CDR1 MNHNS and CDR2 SASEGT come from the germline V gene. The CDR3 totals 14 residues. The CDR3 sequence is CASRPGQGTYEQYF. CDR3 nucleotides: TGTGCCAGCAGGCCGGGACAGGGGACCTACGAGCAGTACTTC.

V usage is TRBV27 and J usage is TRBJ2-1, with D tentatively TRBD2 (6 bases). Looked up from germline, CDR1 is MNHEY and CDR2 is SMNVEV (reference sequence). The V and J ends lost 8 bases and 4 bases respectively, with 12 bases between them. This CDR3 is 13 amino acids long. CDR3 in DNA: TGTGCCAGCGGGCCGGGGACTTACAATGAGCAGTTCTTC. It encodes CASGPGTYNEQFF.

This chain connects TRBV6-5 to TRBJ2-7; 10 bases fit TRBD2. The V segment lost 6 bases and the J segment 1 base; nucleotides outside the gene matches: 3. CDR1 and CDR2 from the germline V gene are MNHEY and SVGAGI. The CDR3 totals 14 residues. CDR3 amino acids: CASRPGLASYEQYF. As DNA, the CDR3 is TGTGCCAGCAGACCGGGACTAGCGTCCTACGAGCAGTACTTC.

This chain joins TRBV29-1 and TRBJ2-7; 10 bases align to TRBD2. Germline loops: CDR1 SQVTM, CDR2 ANQGSEA. The CDR3 has 14 residues. V trimming: 6 bases; J trimming: 2 bases; junction bases outside the gene matches: 7. CDR3 nucleotide sequence: TGCAGCGTCGCAGCGGGAGGGCCTGCCTACGAGCAGTACTTC. This translates into CSVAAGGPAYEQYF.

The chain employs TRBV5-4 and TRBJ2-3; TRBD1 agrees at 7 bases. The junction had 11 bases not matched to a gene; V was cut back by 4 bases and J by 6 bases. Germline CDR1 SGHNT, CDR2 YYREEE (reference sequence). CDR3 length equals 15 residues. CDR3 DNA: TGTGCCAGCAGCCTACCGGGACAGTTTTTGGATACGCAGTATTTT. It is translated as CASSLPGQFLDTQYF.

The rearrangement links TRBV6-6 to TRBJ1-5; 11 bases are shared with TRBD1. The ends lost 5 bases at V and 8 bases at J; junction bases unmatched: 11. The CDR3 loop spans 16 amino acids. Germline V gene lookup returns CDR1 MNHNY and CDR2 SVGAGI (reference sequence). CDR3 coding DNA: TGTGCCAGCAGTCGTAAAAGCGGGACAGGGGGAGAGCCCCAGCATTTT. This translates into CASSRKSGTGGEPQHF.